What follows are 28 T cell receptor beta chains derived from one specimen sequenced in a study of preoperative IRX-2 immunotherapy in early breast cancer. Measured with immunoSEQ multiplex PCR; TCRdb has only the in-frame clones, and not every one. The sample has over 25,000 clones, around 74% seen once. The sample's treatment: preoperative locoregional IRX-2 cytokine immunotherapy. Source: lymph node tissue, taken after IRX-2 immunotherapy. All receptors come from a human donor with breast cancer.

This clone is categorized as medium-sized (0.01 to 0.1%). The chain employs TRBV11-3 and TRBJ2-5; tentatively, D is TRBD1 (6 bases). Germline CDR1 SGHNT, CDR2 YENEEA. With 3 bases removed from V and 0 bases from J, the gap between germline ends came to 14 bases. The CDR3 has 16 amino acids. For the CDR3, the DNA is TGTGCCAGCAGCTTGGAATCAGGGACATACCAAGAGACCCAGTACTTC. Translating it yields CASSLESGTYQETQYF.

The CDR3 reads CASSWGVTSEAFF. CDR3 sequence (DNA): TGCGCCAGCAGCTGGGGGGTGACGAGTGAAGCTTTCTTT. This chain joins TRBV23-1 and TRBJ1-1; maybe TRBD1 (5 bases). TRBV23-1 is treated as an ORF (open reading frame) with a function not yet certain. Between the trimmed V and J ends, which lost 6 bases and 7 bases, there was a span of 15 bases. This CDR3 spans 13 amino acids.

CDR3 nucleotide sequence: TGTGCCAGCAGCTTAGATCCAGGGGGCGGTGAGCAGTTCTTC. Amino acid sequence: CASSLDPGGGEQFF. V gene TRBV7-6 combines with J gene TRBJ2-1, with TRBD1 identical over 8 bases. The V segment lost 1 base and the J segment 9 bases; nucleotides outside the gene matches: 5. Per germline, CDR1 SGHVS and CDR2 FNYEAQ. The CDR3 is 14 amino acids. The complete variable domain, with remaining parts taken from reference TRBV7-6 and TRBJ2-1, reads GAGVSQSPRYKVTKRGQDVALRCDPISGHVSLYWYRQALGQGPEFLTYFNYEAQQDKSGLPNDRFSAERPEGSISTLTIQRTEQRDSAMYRCASSLDPGGGEQFFGPGTRLTVL.

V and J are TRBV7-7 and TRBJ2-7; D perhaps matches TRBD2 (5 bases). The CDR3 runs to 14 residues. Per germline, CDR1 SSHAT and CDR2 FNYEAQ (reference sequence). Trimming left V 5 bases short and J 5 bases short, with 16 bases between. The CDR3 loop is CASSVSALKDEQYF. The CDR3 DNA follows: TGTGCCAGCAGCGTTAGCGCCCTAAAGGACGAGCAGTACTTC.

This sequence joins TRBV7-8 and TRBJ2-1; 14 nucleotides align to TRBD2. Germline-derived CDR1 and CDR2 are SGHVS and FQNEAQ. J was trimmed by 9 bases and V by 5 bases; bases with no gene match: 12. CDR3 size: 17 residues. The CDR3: CASSPGLAGAPSAEQFF. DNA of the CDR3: TGTGCCAGCAGCCCGGGACTAGCGGGAGCCCCCTCCGCTGAGCAGTTCTTC.

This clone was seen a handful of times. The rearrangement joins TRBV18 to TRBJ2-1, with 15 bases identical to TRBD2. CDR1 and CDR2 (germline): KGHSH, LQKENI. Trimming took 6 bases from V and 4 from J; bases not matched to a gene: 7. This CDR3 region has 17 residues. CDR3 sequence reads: CASSRGLAGGGYNEQFF. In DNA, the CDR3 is TGTGCCAGCTCCCGCGGACTAGCGGGAGGGGGATACAATGAGCAGTTCTTC. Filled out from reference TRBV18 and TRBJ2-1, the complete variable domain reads NAGVMQNPRHLVRRRGQEARLRCSPMKGHSHVYWYRQLPEEGLKFMVYLQKENIIDESGMPKERFSAEFPKEGPSILRIQQVVRGDSAAYFCASSRGLAGGGYNEQFFGPGTRLTVL.

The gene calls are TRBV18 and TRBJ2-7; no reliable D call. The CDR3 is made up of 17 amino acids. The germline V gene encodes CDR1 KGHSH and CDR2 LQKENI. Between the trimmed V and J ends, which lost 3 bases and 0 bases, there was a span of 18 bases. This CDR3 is CASSPAGPTLSSYEQYF. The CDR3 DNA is TGTGCCAGCTCACCGGCCGGGCCGACCCTAAGCTCCTACGAGCAGTACTTC.

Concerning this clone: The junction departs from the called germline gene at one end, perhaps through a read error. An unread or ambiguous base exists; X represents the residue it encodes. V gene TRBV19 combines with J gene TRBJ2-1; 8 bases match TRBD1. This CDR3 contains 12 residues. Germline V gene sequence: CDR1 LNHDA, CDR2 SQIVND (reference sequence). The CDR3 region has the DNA TGTGCCACCTGGACAGGGTACAATGAGCARTTCTTC. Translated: CATWTGYNEXFF. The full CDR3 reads CATWTGYNEQFF.

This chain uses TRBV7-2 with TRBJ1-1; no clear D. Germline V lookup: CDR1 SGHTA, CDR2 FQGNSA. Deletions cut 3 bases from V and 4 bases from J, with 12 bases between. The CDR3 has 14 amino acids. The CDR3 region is CASSLPPRCTEAFF. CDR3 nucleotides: TGTGCCAGCAGCTTGCCCCCCCGGTGCACTGAAGCTTTCTTT.

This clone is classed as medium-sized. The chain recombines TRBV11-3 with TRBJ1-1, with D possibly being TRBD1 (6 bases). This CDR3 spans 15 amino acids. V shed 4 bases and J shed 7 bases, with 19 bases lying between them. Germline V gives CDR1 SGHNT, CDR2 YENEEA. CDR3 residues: CASSSPAGGQSEAFF. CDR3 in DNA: TGTGCCAGCAGCTCCCCAGCGGGGGGGCAAAGTGAAGCTTTCTTT.

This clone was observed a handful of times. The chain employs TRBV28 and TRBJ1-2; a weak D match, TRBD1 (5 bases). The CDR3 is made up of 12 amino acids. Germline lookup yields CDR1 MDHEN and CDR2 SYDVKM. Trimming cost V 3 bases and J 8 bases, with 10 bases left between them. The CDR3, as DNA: TGTGCCAGCAGTTTTGAGGGGTACGGCTACACCTTC. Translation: CASSFEGYGYTF.

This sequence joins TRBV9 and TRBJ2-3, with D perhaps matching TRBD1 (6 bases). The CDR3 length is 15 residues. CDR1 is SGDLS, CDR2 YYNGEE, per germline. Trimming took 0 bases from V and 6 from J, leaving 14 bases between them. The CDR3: CASSVEGGTLDTQYF. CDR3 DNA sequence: TGTGCCAGCAGCGTAGAAGGGGGAACCCTCGATACGCAGTATTTT.

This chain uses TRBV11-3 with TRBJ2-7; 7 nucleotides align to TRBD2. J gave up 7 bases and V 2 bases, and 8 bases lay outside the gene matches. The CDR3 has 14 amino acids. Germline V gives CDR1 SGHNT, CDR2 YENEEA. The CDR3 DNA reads TGTGCCAGCAGCTTAACGGGAGGCCCGGGAGAGCAGTACTTC. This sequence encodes CASSLTGGPGEQYF.

The CDR3 reads CASSVRVPSGGYTF. CDR3 sequence (DNA): TGTGCCAGCAGCGTCCGCGTACCTTCGGGTGGCTACACCTTC. The rearrangement uses TRBV6-8 and TRBJ1-2; unclear D gene. There are 14 residues in the CDR3. Looked up from germline, CDR1 is MNHGY and CDR2 is SAAAGT. The germline V and J ends were trimmed by 6 bases and 7 bases, with 18 bases remaining between them.

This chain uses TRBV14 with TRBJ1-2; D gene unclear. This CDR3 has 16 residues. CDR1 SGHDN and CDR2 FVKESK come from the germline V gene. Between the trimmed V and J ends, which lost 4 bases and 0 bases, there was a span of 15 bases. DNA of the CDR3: TGTGCCAGCAGCCCCAATAGCGGACGTCCTAACTATGGCTACACCTTC. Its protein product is CASSPNSGRPNYGYTF.

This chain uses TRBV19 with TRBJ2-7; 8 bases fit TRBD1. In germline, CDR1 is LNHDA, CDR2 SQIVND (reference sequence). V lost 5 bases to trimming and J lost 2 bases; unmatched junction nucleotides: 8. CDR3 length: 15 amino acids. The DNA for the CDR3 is TGTGCCAGTAGTTCGAGACAGGGGTTTACCTACGAGCAGTACTTC. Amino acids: CASSSRQGFTYEQYF.

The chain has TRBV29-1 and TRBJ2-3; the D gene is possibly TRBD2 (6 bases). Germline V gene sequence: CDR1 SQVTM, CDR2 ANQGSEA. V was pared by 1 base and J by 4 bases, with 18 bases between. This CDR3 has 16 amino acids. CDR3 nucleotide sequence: TGCAGCGTTGAAGGGGGAGGCAAGCGGACGGCAGATACGCAGTATTTT. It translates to CSVEGGGKRTADTQYF.

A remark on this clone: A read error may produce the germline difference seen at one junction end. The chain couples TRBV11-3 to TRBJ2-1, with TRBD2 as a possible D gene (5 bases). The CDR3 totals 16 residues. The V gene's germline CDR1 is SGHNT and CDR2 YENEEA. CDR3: CASSLSREPFYNEQFF. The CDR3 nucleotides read TGTGCTAGCAGCCTTTCCCGGGAACCCTTTTACAATGAGCAGTTCTTC. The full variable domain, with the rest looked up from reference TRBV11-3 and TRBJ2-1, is EAGVVQSPRYKIIEKKQPVAFWCNPISGHNTLYWYLQNLGQGPELLIRYENEEAVDDSQLPKDRFSAERLKGVDSTLKIQPAELGDSAVYLCASSLSREPFYNEQFFGPGTRLTVL.

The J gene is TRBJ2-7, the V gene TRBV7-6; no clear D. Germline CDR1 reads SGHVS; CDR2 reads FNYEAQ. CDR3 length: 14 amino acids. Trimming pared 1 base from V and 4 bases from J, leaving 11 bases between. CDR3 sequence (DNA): TGTGCCAGCAGCTTAGAACAGAAGGGTTACGAGCAGTACTTC. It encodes CASSLEQKGYEQYF.

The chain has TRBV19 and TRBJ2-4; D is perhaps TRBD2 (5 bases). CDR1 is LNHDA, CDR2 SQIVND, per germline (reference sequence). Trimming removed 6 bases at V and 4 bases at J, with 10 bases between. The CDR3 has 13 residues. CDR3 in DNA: TGTGCCAGTAGGGACTTTGGGAAAAACATTCAGTACTTC. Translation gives CASRDFGKNIQYF.

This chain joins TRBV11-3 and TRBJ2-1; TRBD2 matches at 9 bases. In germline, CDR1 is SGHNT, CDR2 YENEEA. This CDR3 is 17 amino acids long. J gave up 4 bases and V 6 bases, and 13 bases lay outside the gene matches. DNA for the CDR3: TGTGCCAGCAGGCCACCGGGACTAGCTTCGAGTTACAATGAGCAGTTCTTC. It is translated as CASRPPGLASSYNEQFF.

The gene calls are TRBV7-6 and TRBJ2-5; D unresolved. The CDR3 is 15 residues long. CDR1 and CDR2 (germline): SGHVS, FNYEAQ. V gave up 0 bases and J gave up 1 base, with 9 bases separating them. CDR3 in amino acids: CASSLALGLQETQYF. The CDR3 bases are TGTGCCAGCAGCTTAGCATTAGGGCTCCAAGAGACCCAGTACTTC.

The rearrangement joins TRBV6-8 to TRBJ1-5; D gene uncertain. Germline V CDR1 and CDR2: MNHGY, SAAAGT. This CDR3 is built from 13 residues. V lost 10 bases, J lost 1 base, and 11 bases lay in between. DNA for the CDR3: TGTGCCATCAATTCCGGAAGCAATCAGCCCCAGCATTTT. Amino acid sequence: CAINSGSNQPQHF.

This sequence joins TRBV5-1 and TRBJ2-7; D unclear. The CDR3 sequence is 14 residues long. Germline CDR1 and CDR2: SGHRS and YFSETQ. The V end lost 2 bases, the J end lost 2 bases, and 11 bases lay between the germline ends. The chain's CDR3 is CASSLLQAAYEQYF. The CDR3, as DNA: TGCGCCAGCAGCTTACTCCAAGCAGCCTACGAGCAGTACTTC.

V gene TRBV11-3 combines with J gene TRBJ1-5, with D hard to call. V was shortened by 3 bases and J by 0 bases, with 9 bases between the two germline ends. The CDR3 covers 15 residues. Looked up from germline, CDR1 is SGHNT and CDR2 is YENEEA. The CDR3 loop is CASSFRSYSNQPQHF. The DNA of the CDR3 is TGTGCCAGCAGCTTCCGGTCATATAGCAATCAGCCCCAGCATTTT.

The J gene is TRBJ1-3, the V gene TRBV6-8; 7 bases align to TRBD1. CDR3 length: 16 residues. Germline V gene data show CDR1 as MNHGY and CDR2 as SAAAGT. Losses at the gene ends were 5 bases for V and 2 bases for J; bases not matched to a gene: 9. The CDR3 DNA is TGTGCCAGCAGTGCCTCATCCAGGGGGACTGGAAACACCATATATTTT. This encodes CASSASSRGTGNTIYF.

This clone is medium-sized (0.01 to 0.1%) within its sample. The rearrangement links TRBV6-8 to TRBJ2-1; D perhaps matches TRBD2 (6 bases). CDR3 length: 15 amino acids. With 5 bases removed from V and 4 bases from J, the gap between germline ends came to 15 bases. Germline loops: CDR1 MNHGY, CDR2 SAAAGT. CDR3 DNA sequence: TGTGCCAGCAGTGTAGACGGGAGAGGATACAATGAGCAGTTCTTC. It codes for CASSVDGRGYNEQFF.

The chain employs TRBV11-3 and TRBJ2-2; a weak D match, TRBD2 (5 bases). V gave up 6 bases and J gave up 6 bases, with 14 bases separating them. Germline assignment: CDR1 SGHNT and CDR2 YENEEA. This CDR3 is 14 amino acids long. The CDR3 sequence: CASSSTSTAGELFF. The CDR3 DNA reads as TGTGCCAGCAGTTCCACTAGTACAGCCGGGGAGCTGTTTTTT. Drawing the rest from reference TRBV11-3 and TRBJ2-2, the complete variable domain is EAGVVQSPRYKIIEKKQPVAFWCNPISGHNTLYWYLQNLGQGPELLIRYENEEAVDDSQLPKDRFSAERLKGVDSTLKIQPAELGDSAVYLCASSSTSTAGELFFGEGSRLTVL.